This T cell receptor beta chain comes out of a study of CD8 T cells in ankylosing spondylitis. General observations from the study: What seemed typical of ankylosing spondylitis blood was a TCR beta motif built from about 8 highly homologous variants.

Quantitative 5'-RACE with molecular barcodes was used to make the TCR beta libraries. Using its own MiXCR run on the 5' RACE reads, TCRdb lists one record per CDR3 protein. The data show roughly 300,000 distinct CDR3 sequences, 8% seen once. Worth noting for this clonotype: Its matching antigen is unknown.

CDR3 length: 18 residues. After removal of 4 bases from V and 1 base from J, the junction contained 12 bases not matched to a gene. The V gene's germline CDR1 is LNHNV and CDR2 YYDKDF (reference sequence). The material sequenced was blood, either unsorted or a sorted T cell fraction (not recorded which). V usage is TRBV15 and J usage is TRBJ2-7, with TRBD2 matching over 11 bases. The TCR sequence derives from a male donor with ankylosing spondylitis. CDR3 bases: TGTGCCACCAGCATTCGGAGTGGGGCTAGCGGGAGGTCCTACGAGCAGTACTTC. It codes for CATSIRSGASGRSYEQYF.